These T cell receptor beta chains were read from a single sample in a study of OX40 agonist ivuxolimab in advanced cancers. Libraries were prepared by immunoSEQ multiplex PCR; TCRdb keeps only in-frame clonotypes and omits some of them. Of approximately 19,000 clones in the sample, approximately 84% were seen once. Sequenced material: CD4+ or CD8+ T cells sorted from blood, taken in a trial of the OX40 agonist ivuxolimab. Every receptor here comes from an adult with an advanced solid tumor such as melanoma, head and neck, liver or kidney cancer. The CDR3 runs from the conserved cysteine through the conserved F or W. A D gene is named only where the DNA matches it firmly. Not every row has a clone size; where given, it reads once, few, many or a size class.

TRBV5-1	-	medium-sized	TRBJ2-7	CASSLDAYEQYF	TGCGCCAGCAGCTTGGATGCCTACGAGCAGTACTTC
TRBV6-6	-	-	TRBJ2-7	CASSYNPGSSYEQYF	TGTGCCAGCAGTTACAATCCAGGGAGCTCCTACGAGCAGTACTTC
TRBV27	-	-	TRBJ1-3	CASSLKPGRNTIYF	TGTGCCAGCAGTTTAAAACCAGGGCGGAACACCATATATTTT
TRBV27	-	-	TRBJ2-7	CASSFYGNEQYF	TGTGCCAGCAGTTTTTACGGAAACGAGCAGTACTTC
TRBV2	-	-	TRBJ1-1	CASRGGEAFF	TGTGCCAGCCGCGGGGGTGAAGCTTTCTTT
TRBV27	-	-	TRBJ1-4	CASSSGTNHEKLFF	TGTGCCAGCAGCTCGGGGACGAACCATGAAAAACTGTTTTTT
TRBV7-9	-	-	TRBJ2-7	CASSSGHEQYF	TGTGCCAGCAGCTCTGGACACGAGCAGTACTTC
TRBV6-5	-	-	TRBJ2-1	CASSYSGVWGEQFF	TGTGCCAGCAGTTACTCGGGGGTTTGGGGTGAGCAGTTCTTC
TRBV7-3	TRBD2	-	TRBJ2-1	CASSIIAGSSYNEQFF	TGTGCCAGCAGCATTATAGCGGGGAGCTCCTACAATGAGCAGTTCTTC
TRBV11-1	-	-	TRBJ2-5	CASSLIEEETQYF	TGTGCCAGCAGCTTAATAGAAGAAGAGACCCAGTACTTC